The clone carrying this T cell receptor beta chain has just a few counts. What it binds is unknown. In the same sample, other DNA sequences code for this CDR3. Trimming removed 0 bases from V and 2 bases from J, with 5 bases in between. CDR3 length equals 13 residues. Germline lookup yields CDR1 GTSNPN and CDR2 SVGIG (reference sequence). The data belong to a study of beta chain features in type 1 diabetes. Overall study results and limits: Within each of all four CD4+ subsets, Type 1 diabetes patients had TCRB CDR3s that were moderately but significantly shorter.

Reverse transcribing all isolated RNA meant expressed TCRB transcripts were sequenced. Profiled with immunoSEQ multiplex PCR; TCRdb holds only in-frame clones, not every one. This repertoire shows some 350,000 clones, around a tenth found once; its top ten account for roughly 0.6%. The chain links TRBV30 to TRBJ1-5; D unresolved. Source material: central memory CD4+ T cells from blood. The clonotype comes from a man aged 30 to 39 with type 1 diabetes. CDR3 region: CAWSVLGNQPQHF. Here the CDR3 DNA reads TGTGCCTGGAGTGTACTTGGCAATCAGCCCCAGCATTTT.